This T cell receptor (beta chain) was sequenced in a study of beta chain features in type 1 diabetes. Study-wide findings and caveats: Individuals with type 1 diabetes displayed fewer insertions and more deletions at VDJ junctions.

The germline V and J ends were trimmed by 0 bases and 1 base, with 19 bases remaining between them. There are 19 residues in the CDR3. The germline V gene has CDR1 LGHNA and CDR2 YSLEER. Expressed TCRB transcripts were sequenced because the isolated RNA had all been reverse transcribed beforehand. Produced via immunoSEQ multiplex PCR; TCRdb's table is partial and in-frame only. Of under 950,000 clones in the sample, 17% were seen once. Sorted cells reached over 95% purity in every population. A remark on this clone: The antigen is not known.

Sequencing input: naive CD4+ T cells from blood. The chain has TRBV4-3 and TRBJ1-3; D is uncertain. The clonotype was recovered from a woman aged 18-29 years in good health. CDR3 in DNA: TGCGCCAGCAGCCAAGATCGAGGTAGCAGTGCAATGTCTGGAAACACCATATATTTT. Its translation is CASSQDRGSSAMSGNTIYF.